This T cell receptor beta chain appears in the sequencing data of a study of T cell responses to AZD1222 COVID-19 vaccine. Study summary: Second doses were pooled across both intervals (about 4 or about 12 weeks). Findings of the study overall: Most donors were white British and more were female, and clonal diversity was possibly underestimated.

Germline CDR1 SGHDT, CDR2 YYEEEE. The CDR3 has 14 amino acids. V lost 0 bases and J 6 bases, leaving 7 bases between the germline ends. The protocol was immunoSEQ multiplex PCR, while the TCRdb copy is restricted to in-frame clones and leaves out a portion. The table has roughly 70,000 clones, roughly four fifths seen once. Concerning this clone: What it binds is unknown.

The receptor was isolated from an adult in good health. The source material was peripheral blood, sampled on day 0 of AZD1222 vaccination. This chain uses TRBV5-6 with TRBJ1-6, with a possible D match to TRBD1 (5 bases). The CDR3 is CASSLGRVNSPLHF. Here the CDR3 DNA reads TGTGCCAGCAGCTTGGGCAGGGTTAATTCACCCCTCCACTTT.